The clone carrying this TCR beta chain was observed many times. These data come from a study of T-cell reconstitution after alpha-beta-depleted transplantation in children. Unique molecular identifiers were used to barcode this TCRbeta library. TCRdb independently ran MiXCR on the PCR reads; one entry per CDR3 protein. This sample yields about 610,000 distinct CDR3 sequences, of which roughly a tenth are seen a single time; about 4.2% belongs to the top ten. This CDR3 is built from 17 residues. With 1 base clipped from V and 5 bases from J, the junction kept 3 bases outside the gene matches. The material sequenced was PBMCs from the stem cell graft donor, taken from the stem cell graft. This receptor was identified in a human donor who donated a stem cell graft to a child with acute myeloid leukemia. The chain links TRBV12-3 or TRBV12-4 to TRBJ2-2, with TRBD2 matching 14 bases. CDR3 coding DNA: TGTGCCAGCAGTTTAGGGACTAGCGGGAGGAGGACCGGGGAGCTGTTTTTT. Translating gives CASSLGTSGRRTGELFF.